These 12 T cell receptor beta chains were all obtained from the same sample, sequenced in a study of shared clonotypes between healthy human individuals. Repertoires were generated with immunoSEQ multiplex PCR, while TCRdb's copy carries only in-frame clones and drops some. Here the sample spans about 2,100,000 clones, roughly 91% being singletons. It was CD45RO-negative cells, positively selected for CCR7, that made up naive CD8 cells, with terminally differentiated effector memory CD45RA+ cells excluded. Sequenced input: naive CD8+ T cells from PBMCs. The receptors stem from a man aged 18 to 30 in good health. Some clones in this sample may be carry-over from other donors' samples.

The J gene is TRBJ2-2, the V gene TRBV4-3; D may be TRBD2 (5 bases). The germline V gene encodes CDR1 LGHNA and CDR2 YSLEER. This CDR3 region has 18 residues. V was cut by 0 bases and J by 3 bases, with 17 bases left in between. In nucleotides, the CDR3 is TGCGCCAGCAGCCAAGATCCTCCCCGAGCGGAGTACACCGGGGAGCTGTTTTTT. This encodes CASSQDPPRAEYTGELFF.

This clone was seen a single time. V is TRBV7-9 and J is TRBJ1-5; tentative D call: TRBD1 (5 bases). The CDR3 is 13 amino acids. Trimming shortened V by 5 bases and J by 7 bases, and 12 bases separated the two germline ends. CDR1 and CDR2 from the germline V gene are SEHNR and FQNEAQ (reference sequence). CDR3 DNA sequence: TGTGCCAGCAGCCAGGGACCCAGGCAGCCCCAGCATTTT. This gives the protein CASSQGPRQPQHF.

V is TRBV29-1 and J is TRBJ2-1, with 9 bases aligning to TRBD2. This CDR3 has 14 amino acids. From germline, CDR1 is SQVTM and CDR2 ANQGSEA. The V segment lost 2 bases and the J segment 8 bases; nucleotides outside the gene matches: 7. CDR3 DNA sequence: TGCAGCGTTGAAATAGCGGGAGTGAGATATGAGCAGTTCTTC. It yields the protein CSVEIAGVRYEQFF.

The CDR3 coding sequence is TGTGCCAGCAGTCTGGCGGGAGGGCCAGATACGCAGTATTTT. This sequence encodes CASSLAGGPDTQYF. The chain carries TRBV5-8 and TRBJ2-3; TRBD2 matches 9 bases. The CDR3 has 14 amino acids. With V trimmed by 5 bases and J by 4 bases, 5 bases remained unmatched. The germline gives CDR1 SGHTS, CDR2 YDEGEE.

The chain uses TRBV27 and TRBJ2-1; no clear D gene. The germline V and J ends were trimmed by 1 base and 8 bases, with 9 bases remaining between them. The V gene's germline CDR1 is MNHEY and CDR2 SMNVEV (reference sequence). CDR3 size: 13 residues. CDR3 loop: CASSLYVFDEQFF. In nucleotides, the CDR3 is TGTGCCAGCAGTTTATATGTCTTCGATGAGCAGTTCTTC.

The chain carries TRBV19 and TRBJ2-3; a possible D gene is TRBD2 (5 bases). The V and J ends lost 4 bases and 0 bases respectively, with 14 bases between them. CDR1 is LNHDA and CDR2 is SQIVND in the germline V gene (reference sequence). This CDR3 is 16 amino acids long. The CDR3 protein is CASSTRAASSTDTQYF. As DNA, the CDR3 is TGTGCCAGTAGTACCCGAGCGGCCTCTAGCACAGATACGCAGTATTTT. Full variable domain (missing parts from reference TRBV19 and TRBJ2-3): DGGITQSPKYLFRKEGQNVTLSCEQNLNHDAMYWYRQDPGQGLRLIYYSQIVNDFQKGDIAEGYSVSREKKESFPLTVTSAQKNPTAFYLCASSTRAASSTDTQYFGPGTRLTVL.

This chain links TRBV4-1 with TRBJ2-3; weak D call: TRBD1 (5 bases). This CDR3 is 15 amino acids long. V was pared by 1 base and J by 6 bases, with 14 bases between. Germline-derived CDR1 and CDR2 are MGHRA and YSYEKL. CDR3 region: CASSQAPTGSDTQYF. In DNA form, the CDR3 reads TGCGCCAGCAGCCAAGCCCCAACAGGATCGGATACGCAGTATTTT.

This chain links TRBV10-3 with TRBJ1-1; D is unclear. Trimming took off 9 bases at V and 6 bases at J, with 14 bases between the two ends. Germline V lookup: CDR1 ENHRY, CDR2 SYGVKD. This CDR3 has 12 residues. The CDR3 loop reads CAMRPDGSEAFF. The CDR3 DNA is TGTGCCATGCGACCTGACGGTTCTGAAGCTTTCTTT.

This rearrangement joins TRBV10-3 to TRBJ2-3; no clear D. Germline V gives CDR1 ENHRY, CDR2 SYGVKD. CDR3 length equals 14 residues. Trimming left V 2 bases short and J 4 bases short, with 10 bases between. CDR3 in amino acids: CAISEGRVADTQYF. In DNA, the CDR3 is TGTGCCATCAGTGAGGGAAGGGTTGCAGATACGCAGTATTTT.

This chain uses TRBV9 with TRBJ1-5, with 11 bases lining up with TRBD1. The V segment lost 4 bases and the J segment 0 bases; nucleotides outside the gene matches: 3. Germline CDR1 and CDR2: SGDLS and YYNGEE. The CDR3 spans 16 residues. The CDR3 protein is CASSPGTGGSNQPQHF. For the CDR3, the DNA is TGTGCCAGCAGCCCGGGGACAGGGGGTAGCAATCAGCCCCAGCATTTT.

The chain carries TRBV10-3 and TRBJ2-7; TRBD2 agrees at 8 bases. The CDR3 has 12 amino acids. The J segment lost 5 bases and the V segment lost 10 bases, leaving 7 bases of the junction unmatched. Germline V lookup: CDR1 ENHRY, CDR2 SYGVKD. Here the CDR3 DNA reads TGTGCCACCGGAGCGGGAGTAAACGAGCAGTACTTC. Its protein is CATGAGVNEQYF.

This sequence joins TRBV27 and TRBJ2-7; D not certain. Germline CDR1 MNHEY, CDR2 SMNVEV (reference sequence). Trimming removed 6 bases from V and 7 bases from J, with 19 bases in between. This CDR3 comprises 14 residues. In nucleotides, the CDR3 is TGTGCCAGCAGCCTTTCGGCCGTCTTGGGTGAGCAGTACTTC. Residues: CASSLSAVLGEQYF.